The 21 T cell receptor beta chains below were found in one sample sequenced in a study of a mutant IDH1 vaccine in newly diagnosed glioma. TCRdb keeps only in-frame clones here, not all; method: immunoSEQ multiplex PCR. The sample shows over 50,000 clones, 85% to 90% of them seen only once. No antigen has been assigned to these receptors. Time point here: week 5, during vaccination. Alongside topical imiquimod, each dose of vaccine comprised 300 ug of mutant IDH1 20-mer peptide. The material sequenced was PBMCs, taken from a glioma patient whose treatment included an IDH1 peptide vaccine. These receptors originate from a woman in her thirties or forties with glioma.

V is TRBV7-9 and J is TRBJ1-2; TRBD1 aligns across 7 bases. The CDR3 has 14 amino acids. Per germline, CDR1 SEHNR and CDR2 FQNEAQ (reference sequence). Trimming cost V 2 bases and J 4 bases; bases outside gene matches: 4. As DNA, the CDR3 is TGTGCCAGCAGCTTATCTGGGGACAGCTATGGCTACACCTTC. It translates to CASSLSGDSYGYTF.

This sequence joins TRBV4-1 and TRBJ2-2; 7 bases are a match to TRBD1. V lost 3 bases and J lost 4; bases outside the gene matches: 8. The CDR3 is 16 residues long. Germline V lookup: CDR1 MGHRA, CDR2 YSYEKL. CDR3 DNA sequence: TGCGCCAGCAGCCAGAGGTACGACAGGGTCACCGGGGAGCTGTTTTTT. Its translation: CASSQRYDRVTGELFF.

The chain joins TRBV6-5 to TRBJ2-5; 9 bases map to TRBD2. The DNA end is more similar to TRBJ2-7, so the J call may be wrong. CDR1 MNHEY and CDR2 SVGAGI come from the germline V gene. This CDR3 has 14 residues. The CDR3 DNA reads TGTGCCAGCAGCCCGGCGACTAGCGGATTCGAGCAGTACTTC. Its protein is CASSPATSGFEQYF.

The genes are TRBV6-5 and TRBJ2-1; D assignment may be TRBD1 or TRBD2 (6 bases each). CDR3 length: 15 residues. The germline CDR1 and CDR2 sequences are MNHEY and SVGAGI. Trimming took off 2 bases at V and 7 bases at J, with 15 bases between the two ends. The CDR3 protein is CASSYTDRLGNEQFF. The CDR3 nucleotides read TGTGCCAGCAGTTACACGGACAGACTAGGGAATGAGCAGTTCTTC.

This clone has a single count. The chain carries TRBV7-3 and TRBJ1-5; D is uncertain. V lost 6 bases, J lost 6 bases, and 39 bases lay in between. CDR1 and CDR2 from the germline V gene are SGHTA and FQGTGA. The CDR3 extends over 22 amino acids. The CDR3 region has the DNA TGTGCCAGCAGTTACATGGTAAGCGATCAGCTGGATCACCCCCAGTACTCTCAGCCCCAGCATTTT. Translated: CASSYMVSDQLDHPQYSQPQHF.

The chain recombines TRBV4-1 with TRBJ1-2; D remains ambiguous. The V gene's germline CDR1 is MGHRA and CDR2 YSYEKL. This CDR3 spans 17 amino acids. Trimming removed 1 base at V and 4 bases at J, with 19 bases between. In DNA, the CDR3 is TGCGCCAGCAGCCAAGGAGCCTTAGTAACTAGTACCTATGGCTACACCTTC. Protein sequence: CASSQGALVTSTYGYTF.

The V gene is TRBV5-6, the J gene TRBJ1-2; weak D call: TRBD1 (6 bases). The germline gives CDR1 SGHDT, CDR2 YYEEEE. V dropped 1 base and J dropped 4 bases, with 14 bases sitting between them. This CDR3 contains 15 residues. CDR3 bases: TGTGCCAGCAGCTTGTGGGGGGCAGGGCTCTATGGCTACACCTTC. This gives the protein CASSLWGAGLYGYTF.

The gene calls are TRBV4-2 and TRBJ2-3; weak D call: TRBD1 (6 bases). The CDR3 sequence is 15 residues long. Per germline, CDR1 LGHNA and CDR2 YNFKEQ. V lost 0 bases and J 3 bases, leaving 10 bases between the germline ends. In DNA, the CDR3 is TGTGCCAGCAGCCAAGACGCAGGGGAAACAGATACGCAGTATTTT. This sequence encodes CASSQDAGETDTQYF.

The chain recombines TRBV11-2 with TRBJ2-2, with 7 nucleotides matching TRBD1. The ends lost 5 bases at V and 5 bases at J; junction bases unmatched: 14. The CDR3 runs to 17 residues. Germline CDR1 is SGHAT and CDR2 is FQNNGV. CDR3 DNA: TGTGCCAGCAGCCCTACCCCGACAGGGACGAGAACCGGGGAGCTGTTTTTT. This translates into CASSPTPTGTRTGELFF.

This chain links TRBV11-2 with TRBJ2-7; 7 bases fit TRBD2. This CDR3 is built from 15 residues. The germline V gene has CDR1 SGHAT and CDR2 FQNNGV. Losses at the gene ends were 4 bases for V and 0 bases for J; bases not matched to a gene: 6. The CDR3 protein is CASSSRRDYSYEQYF. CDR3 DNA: TGTGCCAGCAGCTCCCGCCGGGACTACTCCTACGAGCAGTACTTC.

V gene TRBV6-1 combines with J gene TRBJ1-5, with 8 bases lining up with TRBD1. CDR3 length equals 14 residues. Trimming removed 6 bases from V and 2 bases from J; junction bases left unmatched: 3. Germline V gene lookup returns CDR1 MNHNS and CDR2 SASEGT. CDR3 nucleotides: TGTGCCAGCAGCCTGACAGGGGGCAATCAGCCCCAGCATTTT. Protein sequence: CASSLTGGNQPQHF.

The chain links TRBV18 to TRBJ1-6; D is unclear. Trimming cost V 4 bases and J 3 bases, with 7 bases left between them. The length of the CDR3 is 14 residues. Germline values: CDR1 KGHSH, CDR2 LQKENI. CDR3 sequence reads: CASSRPLYNSPLHF. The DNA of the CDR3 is TGTGCCAGCTCACGCCCCCTCTATAATTCACCCCTCCACTTT.

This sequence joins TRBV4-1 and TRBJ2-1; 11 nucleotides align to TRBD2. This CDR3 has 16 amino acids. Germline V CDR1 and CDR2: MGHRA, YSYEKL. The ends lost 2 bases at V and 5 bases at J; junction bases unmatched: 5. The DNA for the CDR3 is TGCGCCAGCAGCCAAACGGGACTAGCGGACGACAATGAGCAGTTCTTC. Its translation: CASSQTGLADDNEQFF.

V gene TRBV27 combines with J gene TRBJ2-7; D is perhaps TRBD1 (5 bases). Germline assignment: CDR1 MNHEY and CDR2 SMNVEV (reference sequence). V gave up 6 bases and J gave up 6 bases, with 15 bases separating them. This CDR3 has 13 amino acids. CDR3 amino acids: CASSPTPQGEQYF. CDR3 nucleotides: TGTGCCAGCAGCCCGACACCTCAGGGCGAGCAGTACTTC.

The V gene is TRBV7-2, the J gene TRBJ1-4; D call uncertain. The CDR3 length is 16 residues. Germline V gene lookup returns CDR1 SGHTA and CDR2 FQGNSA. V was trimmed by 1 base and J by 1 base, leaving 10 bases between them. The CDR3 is CASSLGVAGTNEKLFF. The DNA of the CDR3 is TGTGCCAGCAGCTTAGGCGTTGCGGGAACTAATGAAAAACTGTTTTTT.

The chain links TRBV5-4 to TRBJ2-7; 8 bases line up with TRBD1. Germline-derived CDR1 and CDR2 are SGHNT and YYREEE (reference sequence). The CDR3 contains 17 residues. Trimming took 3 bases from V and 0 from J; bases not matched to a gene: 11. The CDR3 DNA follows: TGTGCCAGCAGCTGGGGGTTAGGGGACAGGAGCTCCTACGAGCAGTACTTC. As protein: CASSWGLGDRSSYEQYF.

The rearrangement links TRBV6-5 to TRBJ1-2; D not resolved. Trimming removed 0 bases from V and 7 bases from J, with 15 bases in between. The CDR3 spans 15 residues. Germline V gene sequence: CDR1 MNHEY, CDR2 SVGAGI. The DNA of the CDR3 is TGTGCCAGCAGTTACTCGCCCCCTCAAGGGCTTGGCTACACCTTC. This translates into CASSYSPPQGLGYTF.

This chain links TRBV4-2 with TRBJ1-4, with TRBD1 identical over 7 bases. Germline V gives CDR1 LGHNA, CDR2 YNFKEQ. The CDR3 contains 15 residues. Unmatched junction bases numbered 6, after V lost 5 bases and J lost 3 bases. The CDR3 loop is CASSSRQGANEKLFF. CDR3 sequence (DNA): TGTGCCAGCAGCAGCAGACAGGGTGCTAATGAAAAACTGTTTTTT.

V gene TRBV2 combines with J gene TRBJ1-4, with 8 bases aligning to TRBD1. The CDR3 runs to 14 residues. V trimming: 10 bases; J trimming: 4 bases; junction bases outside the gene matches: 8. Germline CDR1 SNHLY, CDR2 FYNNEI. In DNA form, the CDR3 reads TGTGCCACCCAGGGGGCAGGGGGTAATGAAAAACTGTTTTTT. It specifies CATQGAGGNEKLFF. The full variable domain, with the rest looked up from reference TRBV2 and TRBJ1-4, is EPEVTQTPSHQVTQMGQEVILRCVPISNHLYFYWYRQILGQKVEFLVSFYNNEISEKSEIFDDQFSVERPDGSNFTLKIRSTKLEDSAMYFCATQGAGGNEKLFFGSGTQLSVL.

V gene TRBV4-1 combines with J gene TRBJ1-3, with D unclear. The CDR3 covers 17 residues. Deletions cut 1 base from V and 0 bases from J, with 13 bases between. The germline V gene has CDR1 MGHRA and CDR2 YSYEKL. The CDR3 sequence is CASSQAPLGNSGNTIYF. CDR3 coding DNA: TGCGCCAGCAGCCAAGCCCCTCTGGGAAACTCTGGAAACACCATATATTTT.

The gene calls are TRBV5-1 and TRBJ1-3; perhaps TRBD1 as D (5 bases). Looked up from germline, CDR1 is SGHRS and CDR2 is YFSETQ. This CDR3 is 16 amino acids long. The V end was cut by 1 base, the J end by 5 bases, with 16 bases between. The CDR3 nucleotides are TGCGCCAGCAGCTTGACCTCGACAGCCCCAAGAAACACCATATATTTT. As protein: CASSLTSTAPRNTIYF. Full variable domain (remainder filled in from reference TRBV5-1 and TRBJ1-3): KAGVTQTPRYLIKTRGQQVTLSCSPISGHRSVSWYQQTPGQGLQFLFEYFSETQRNKGNFPGRFSGRQFSNSRSEMNVSTLELGDSALYLCASSLTSTAPRNTIYFGEGSWLTVV.